This T cell receptor beta chain was captured in a study of glioma-infiltrating T cells after dendritic cell vaccination. The CDR3 spans 16 residues. The table came from immunoSEQ multiplex PCR; TCRdb's copy has only in-frame clones and leaves some out. The data show some 100,000 clones, around three quarters seen once. This sequence joins TRBV21-1 and TRBJ2-3; the table's TRBD2 call for D was not verified on the DNA. TRBV21-1 is recorded as a pseudogene. Here the sequenced sample was blood, taken before dendritic cell vaccination. The clonotype comes from a human donor with glioblastoma. CDR3 protein: CASSKEGRDLTDTQYF. In DNA, the CDR3 is TGTGCCAGCAGCAAAGAGGGCCGGGATCTCACAGATACGCAGTATTTT.